This T cell receptor (beta chain) originates from a study of T cell changes during pregnancy in multiple sclerosis. Generated by immunoSEQ multiplex PCR, the TCRdb table keeps only in-frame clones and is missing some. The repertoire holds 56,000 or so clones, with about nine tenths as singletons. This CDR3 region has 14 residues. Germline V gene sequence: CDR1 LNHDA, CDR2 SQIVND (reference sequence). V gave up 9 bases and J gave up 0 bases; unmatched junction bases: 2. The material was CD4+ T cells from peripheral blood mononuclear cells, obtained in the third trimester of pregnancy. This chain uses TRBV19 with TRBJ2-2, with 9 nucleotides matching TRBD1. The source of this sequence is a female donor with multiple sclerosis, enrolled in a pregnancy study. The CDR3 is CASRTGANTGELFF. The DNA for the CDR3 is TGTGCCAGCCGGACAGGGGCGAACACCGGGGAGCTGTTTTTT.